This T cell receptor beta chain was obtained from a study of human T cells and chemical hapten exposure. This CDR3 has 15 residues. Deletions cut 5 bases from V and 2 bases from J, with 14 bases between. Germline V gene data show CDR1 as SGHTA and CDR2 as FQGNSA. The time point: healthy volunteer bleed at 6 weeks. Sequencing started from total RNA isolated from unfractionated whole blood. This clonotype showed up many times. In the library, unique molecular identifiers were attached to individual cDNA molecules. One entry per CDR3 protein results from TCRdb running MiXCR on the RACE reads. The data hold roughly 75,000 distinct CDR3 sequences, with 8.6% observed a single time.

The V call is TRBV7-2, the J call TRBJ2-3, with TRBD2 as a possible D gene (7 bases). Sequencing was carried out using whole blood. The clonotype was recovered from a female donor in good health. Some clones in this sample may be carry-over from other donors' samples. This chain's CDR3 is CASSRGAPHTDTQYF. The CDR3 nucleotides read TGTGCCAGCAGCCGGGGGGCACCGCACACAGATACGCAGTATTTT. Supplemented by reference TRBV7-2 and TRBJ2-3, the full variable domain reads GAGVSQSPSNKVTEKGKDVELRCDPISGHTALYWYRQSLGQGLEFLIYFQGNSAPDKSGLPSDRFSAERTGGSVSTLTIQRTQQEDSAVYLCASSRGAPHTDTQYFGPGTRLTVL.